A selection of T cell receptor beta chains follows, all from one sample in a study of Graves' ophthalmopathy and Graves' hyperthyroidism. Via MiXCR, TCRdb re-called the multiplex PCR reads, giving one row per CDR3 protein. The sample records about 480,000 distinct CDR3 sequences, approximately 14% being singletons. The sequenced material came from blood. Receptor source: a woman in her 30s with Graves' ophthalmopathy. CDR3s include the opening cysteine and the closing phenylalanine or tryptophan. Fields, in order: CDR3 DNA, CDR3 protein, clone size, V gene, J gene, D gene. D genes are given only for firm matches. Clone size is shown for a subset of rows, as once, few, many or a class of expanded clone.

TGTGCCAGCAGTTACTCACCTCCTCCAAGCTCCTACGAGCAGTACTTC	CASSYSPPPSSYEQYF	many	TRBV6-2/TRBV6-3	TRBJ2-7	.
TGTGCCAGCAGTTACTCCGGTATAGGGGGAAAGAGCAATCAGCCTCAGCATTTT	CASSYSGIGGKSNQPQHF	.	TRBV6-2/TRBV6-3	TRBJ1-5	.
TGCAGTGCTAGAGACCTGGGACACGTCAATCAGCCCCAGCATTTT	CSARDLGHVNQPQHF	many	TRBV20-1	TRBJ1-5	.
TGTGCCATCAGTGAGTCGCGCGACAATCAGCCCCAGCATTTT	CAISESRDNQPQHF	many	TRBV10-3	TRBJ1-5	.
TGTACCAGTAGTTCCAGTAGCAATCAGCCCCAGCATTTT	CTSSSSSNQPQHF	many	TRBV19	TRBJ1-5	.
TGTGCCAGCAGTGCCCAGGGGGTGGAGGGGGCCAACGTCCTGACTTTC	CASSAQGVEGANVLTF	many	TRBV28	TRBJ2-6	TRBD1
TGCGCCAGCAGCAACAGGGTAAACACTGAAGCTTTCTTT	CASSNRVNTEAFF	many	TRBV5-1	TRBJ1-1	.
TGTGCCAGCAGTTACTCGTCTAGATACTATGGCTACACCTTC	CASSYSSRYYGYTF	many	TRBV6-5	TRBJ1-2	.
TGTGCCAGCAGTACCCCCACCCGGGACCCCGGGGAGCTGTTTTTT	CASSTPTRDPGELFF	.	TRBV27	TRBJ2-2	.
TGTGCCAGCAGTCCAGAGGGACAGTTAGCTAATCAGCCCCAGCATTTT	CASSPEGQLANQPQHF	many	TRBV12-3/TRBV12-4	TRBJ1-5	TRBD1
TGTGCCAGCAGTTTATATCGGGGTGACTATGGCTACACCTTC	CASSLYRGDYGYTF	many	TRBV28	TRBJ1-2	.
TGTGCCAGCAGTTACGCCGACAGGAAGAACACTGAAGCTTTCTTT	CASSYADRKNTEAFF	many	TRBV6-5	TRBJ1-1	.
TGTGCCAGCAGTTTATTAGGGGCTGATCAGCCCCAGCATTTT	CASSLLGADQPQHF	many	TRBV12-3/TRBV12-4	TRBJ1-5	.
TGCAGCGTTGATAGGGCTCGGGGTCTCGATGGCTACACCTTC	CSVDRARGLDGYTF	many	TRBV29-1	TRBJ1-2	.
TGTGCCAGCAGTACCCGGGACAGGGGGCTGGACGAGCAGTACTTC	CASSTRDRGLDEQYF	.	TRBV6-1	TRBJ2-7	TRBD1
TGTGCCAGCAGCTTAGCTACGGGCGGGCAGCCCCAGCATTTT	CASSLATGGQPQHF	many	TRBV7-6	TRBJ1-5	.
TGCAGTGCTCAAGCACCGACTAGCGCAACCTACGAGCAGTACTTC	CSAQAPTSATYEQYF	.	TRBV20-1	TRBJ2-7	TRBD2
TGTGCCAGCAGTTTGCGGGGACCCCTGCTCGAGCAGTACTTC	CASSLRGPLLEQYF	few	TRBV12-3/TRBV12-4	TRBJ2-7	.
TGTGCCAGCAGTGTCCGGGACAGTACCTACGAGCAGTACTTC	CASSVRDSTYEQYF	many	TRBV6-1	TRBJ2-7	TRBD1
TGTGCCAGCAGCTTAGTCTCTGCTAGCGGGACACCATACGAGCAGTACTTC	CASSLVSASGTPYEQYF	many	TRBV11-2	TRBJ2-7	TRBD2
TGCAGCGTTGTCCCCGACACGGCATCCTACGAGCAGTACTTC	CSVVPDTASYEQYF	.	TRBV29-1	TRBJ2-7	.
TGTGCCAGCAGTTCGAGGACAGGGGGGGGGTACGAGCAGTACTTC	CASSSRTGGGYEQYF	few	TRBV6-5	TRBJ2-7	TRBD1
TGCGCCAGCAGCTTGGGACCGGGACAGAACACTGAAGCTTTCTTT	CASSLGPGQNTEAFF	.	TRBV5-1	TRBJ1-1	.
TGTGCCAGCAGTTTCCAGGACTATCCTCATTTT	CASSFQDYPHF	many	TRBV12-3/TRBV12-4	TRBJ1-5	.